A selection of T cell receptor beta chains follows, all from one sample in a study of T cell changes during pregnancy in multiple sclerosis. This table comes from immunoSEQ multiplex PCR, and its TCRdb copy is limited to in-frame clones, with some not included. The sample holds around 130,000 clones, 90% to 98% seen once. The source material was peripheral blood, sampled after pregnancy. All receptors derive from a female donor with multiple sclerosis, enrolled in a pregnancy study. Both conserved end residues are part of each CDR3. D genes are given only for firm matches. Rows may omit the clone size; those that give it use once, few, many or a size class.

CDR3 length	D gene	V gene	J gene	clone size	CDR3 DNA	CDR3 protein
15	TRBD2	TRBV6-5	TRBJ2-7	.	TGTGCCAGCAGTTACTGGGGGGAGGGCGGAAACGAGCAGTACTTC	CASSYWGEGGNEQYF
15	TRBD1	TRBV27	TRBJ2-7	.	TGTGCCAGCAGCTTACAGGGGTTAGAGAACTACGAGCAGTACTTC	CASSLQGLENYEQYF
15	TRBD1	TRBV6-5	TRBJ2-3	once	TGTGCCAGCAGTTACTCGGGACAGGGGTTGGGTACGCAGTATTTT	CASSYSGQGLGTQYF
13	TRBD1	TRBV6-1	TRBJ1-2	once	TGTGCCAGCAGTGAAGGACAGGGGTCTGGCTACACCTTC	CASSEGQGSGYTF
14	TRBD2	TRBV6-1	TRBJ2-7	.	TGTGCCAGCAGTGAAATAGCGGGAGCTTTTGAGCAGTACTTC	CASSEIAGAFEQYF
14	.	TRBV18	TRBJ1-1	.	TGTGCCAGCTCACCACGGGAGAGGAACACTGAAGCTTTCTTT	CASSPRERNTEAFF
16	TRBD1	TRBV4-2	TRBJ1-2	.	TGTGCCAGCAGCCAAGAGGGACAGGGGGTGAACTATGGCTACACCTTC	CASSQEGQGVNYGYTF
17	.	TRBV7-9	TRBJ2-6	.	TGTGCCAGCAGCTTTTTCCCGGGGGGCACTGGGGCCAACGTCCTGACTTTC	CASSFFPGGTGANVLTF
11	.	TRBV5-1	TRBJ2-5	.	TGCGCCAGCAGCCTCCAAGAGACCCAGTACTTC	CASSLQETQYF
16	.	TRBV7-8	TRBJ1-5	.	TGTGCCAGCAGCCCCGGGACACCCAAGGGCTATCAGCCCCAGCATTTT	CASSPGTPKGYQPQHF
15	.	TRBV5-4	TRBJ2-2	.	TGTGCCAGCAGCTTGGGGAGGGCTAGTCAAGGGGAGCTGTTTTTT	CASSLGRASQGELFF
14	TRBD1	TRBV11-3	TRBJ2-7	once	TGTGCCAGCAGCCTAGGGGGACAGGGGTACGAGCAGTACTTC	CASSLGGQGYEQYF
13	TRBD1	TRBV10-3	TRBJ1-2	.	TGTGCCATCAGTCCCGACAGGGACGGGGGCTACACCTTC	CAISPDRDGGYTF
15	TRBD2	TRBV4-2	TRBJ2-1	.	TGTGCCAGCAGCCAAGATTACGGGAGGGCAAATGAGCAGTTCTTC	CASSQDYGRANEQFF
13	.	TRBV30	TRBJ2-5	.	TGTGCCTGTAACAGGGCCCTTCAAGAGACCCAGTACTTC	CACNRALQETQYF
18	TRBD1	TRBV19	TRBJ2-6	.	TGTGCCAGTAGTATCCGGGGACAGGTTGGGTCTGGGGCCAACGTCCTGACTTTC	CASSIRGQVGSGANVLTF
13	.	TRBV27	TRBJ1-5	.	TGTGCCAGCAGTTTATCCGGTTTTCAGCCCCAGCATTTT	CASSLSGFQPQHF
14	.	TRBV29-1	TRBJ1-2	.	TGCAGCGTTGAAAACACCGGGAGGAACTATGGCTACACCTTC	CSVENTGRNYGYTF
14	TRBD1	TRBV2	TRBJ2-4	.	TGTGCCAGCAGTAAAAACAGGGGTGCAAACATTCAGTACTTC	CASSKNRGANIQYF
12	.	TRBV7-2	TRBJ1-2	.	TGTGCCAGCAGCAAAGAGCGTGCGGGCTACACCTTC	CASSKERAGYTF
14	.	TRBV6-6	TRBJ1-4	.	TGTGCCAGCAGTTACAACATGGGGGGGGCAGGACTGTTTTTT	CASSYNMGGAGLFF
12	.	TRBV29-1	TRBJ2-7	.	TGCAGCGTTGAAACTAACACCTACGAGCAGTACTTC	CSVETNTYEQYF
23	.	TRBV21-1	TRBJ2-2	.	TGTGCCAGCAGCAAAGCTAGGACCACGGAACCAGACAGGGCCTTCGCGAACACCGGGGAGCTGTTTTTT	CASSKARTTEPDRAFANTGELFF
17	TRBD2	TRBV27	TRBJ2-5	.	TGTGCCAGCAGTTTAAGAGGAACTAGCGGGAGAACAGAGACCCAGTACTTC	CASSLRGTSGRTETQYF
15	.	TRBV9	TRBJ1-3	.	TGTGCCAGCAGCGTAGGGGAGGGCTCTGGAAACACCATATATTTT	CASSVGEGSGNTIYF
14	.	TRBV6-5	TRBJ2-2	.	TGTGCCAGCAGTTCGCCGGGGAGTAAGAGGGAGCTGTTTTTT	CASSSPGSKRELFF
14	.	TRBV5-6	TRBJ2-7	.	TGTGCCAGCAGCTTGTCGGGACTGCCCTACGAGCAGTACTTC	CASSLSGLPYEQYF
15	.	TRBV5-1	TRBJ2-1	.	TGCGCCAGCAGCTTGTTTAGCGTGGTAGACAATGAGCAGTTCTTC	CASSLFSVVDNEQFF
14	.	TRBV15	TRBJ2-1	.	TGTGCCACCAGCAGTCCCGGGGTCTACAATGAGCAGTTCTTC	CATSSPGVYNEQFF
18	TRBD2	TRBV28	TRBJ2-4	.	TGTGCCAGCAGTCTCCCTAAGGGACTAGAATTGGCCAAAAACATTCAGTACTTC	CASSLPKGLELAKNIQYF
15	TRBD1	TRBV14	TRBJ2-7	.	TGTGCCAGCAGCCTCTCAGGACAGGGGACGGGAGAGCAGTACTTC	CASSLSGQGTGEQYF
16	TRBD1	TRBV15	TRBJ2-7	.	TGTGCCACCAGCAGATCAAGACAGGGTGCGGCTTACGAGCAGTACTTC	CATSRSRQGAAYEQYF
13	TRBD2	TRBV7-2	TRBJ2-7	.	TGTGCCAGCAGGGGACTAGGGCGGTACGAGCAGTACTTC	CASRGLGRYEQYF
11	TRBD1	TRBV19	TRBJ1-1	.	TGTGCCAGTAGTCTGGACAGGGAAGCTTTCTTT	CASSLDREAFF
15	TRBD1	TRBV27	TRBJ1-2	once	TGTGCCAGCAGTGCCCTCCTCCGGGACAGGAGTTACTACACCTTC	CASSALLRDRSYYTF
13	.	TRBV7-9	TRBJ2-1	once	TGTGCCAGCAGCCCATCCAACTACAATGAGCAGTTCTTC	CASSPSNYNEQFF
13	.	TRBV4-1	TRBJ1-2	.	TGCGCCAGCAGCCAAGATTCAGGGTATGGCTACACCTTC	CASSQDSGYGYTF
16	.	TRBV18	TRBJ2-7	.	TGTGCCAGCTCACAGCCGGTTGGGGCAGGGAGGACCGAGCAGTACTTC	CASSQPVGAGRTEQYF
17	TRBD2	TRBV9	TRBJ2-1	.	TGTGCCAGCAGCGTAGGGCCTAGCGGGCCCTCCTACAATGAGCAGTTCTTC	CASSVGPSGPSYNEQFF
17	TRBD2	TRBV28	TRBJ2-4	once	TGTGCCAGCAGTCCCCGAAATAGGGGCGGGGGTGGGAACATTCAGTACTTC	CASSPRNRGGGGNIQYF
15	.	TRBV6-5	TRBJ2-1	.	TGTGCCAGCAGGAGCCGGGACTCATACAGCGATGAGCAGTTCTTC	CASRSRDSYSDEQFF
15	TRBD2	TRBV5-1	TRBJ2-1	.	TGCGCCAGCAGCTTGGAAGGCGGGAGGTGGGACAAAGAGTTCTTC	CASSLEGGRWDKEFF
14	TRBD1	TRBV29-1	TRBJ2-3	.	TGCAGCGGGGGACAGGGGGCGCGCGCAGATACGCAGTATTTT	CSGGQGARADTQYF
17	.	TRBV10-3	TRBJ1-2	.	TGTGCCATCACCCCCAGACAGGAGTTACAAAACTTCTATGGCTACACCTTC	CAITPRQELQNFYGYTF
15	TRBD1	TRBV27	TRBJ2-3	.	TGTGCCAGCACCCTTTCGGACAGGGGCACAGATACGCAGTATTTT	CASTLSDRGTDTQYF
14	TRBD2	TRBV2	TRBJ2-3	once	TGTGCCAGCAGTGGGCTAGCGGGAGCAGATACGCAGTATTTT	CASSGLAGADTQYF
15	.	TRBV6-9	TRBJ2-5	.	TGTGCCAGCAGTTATTGTATCCTGTACCAAGAGACCCAGTACTTC	CASSYCILYQETQYF
13	.	TRBV7-8	TRBJ2-5	.	TGTGCCAGCATCGATCCGGGGGAGGAGACCCAGTACTTC	CASIDPGEETQYF
14	.	TRBV7-8	TRBJ2-2	.	TGTGCCAGCAGCACCCGGACAGTCACCGGGGAGCTGTTTTTT	CASSTRTVTGELFF
15	TRBD2	TRBV7-8	TRBJ2-3	.	TGTGCCAGCAGCTTAGGACTAGCGGTCACAGATACGCAGTATTTT	CASSLGLAVTDTQYF
17	TRBD2	TRBV29-1	TRBJ2-1	.	TGCAGCGTTCTTGGCGGTGGACTAGCGGGAGGGCCCAATGAGCAGTTCTTC	CSVLGGGLAGGPNEQFF
16	TRBD2	TRBV10-3	TRBJ2-2	.	TGTGCCATCAGTAGCGGGACTAGCGAGAACACCGGGGAGCTGTTTTTT	CAISSGTSENTGELFF
15	TRBD1	TRBV28	TRBJ1-5	.	TGTGCCAGCAACCCAGGGACAGGGATCGGTCAGCCCCAGCATTTT	CASNPGTGIGQPQHF